This T cell receptor beta chain was recovered during a study of cytomegalovirus exposure and HLA in healthy donors. On the study more broadly: Under 85% of 350 to 400 genotyped donors fell in the Caucasian-associated ancestry cluster. Overall study results and limits: TCR sequences were mostly rare, though some public TCRs occurred in many donors. Reports showed the classifier diagnosing cytomegalovirus status with high specificity and sensitivity. No immune exposure information besides CMV serostatus was available.

On this clone itself: Antigen specificity is unknown.

PCR primers comprised 60 Vbeta and 13 Jbeta primers. Profiling relied on immunoSEQ multiplex PCR, and the TCRdb table lists in-frame clones only, not all of them. The repertoire consists of approximately 100,000 clones, with under 85% occurring once and the leading ten covering about 4%. CDR3 length equals 13 residues. Trimming removed 2 bases from V and 7 bases from J, with 11 bases in between. CDR1 and CDR2 (germline): MNHEY, SMNVEV (reference sequence). The chain links TRBV27 to TRBJ1-1; D uncertain. The TCR was taken from a woman in her thirties or forties in good health and CMV-seropositive. The sample taken for sequencing was PBMCs. CDR3 DNA: TGTGCCAGCAGTTTAAACAACGGACTTGAAGCTTTCTTT. It translates to CASSLNNGLEAFF.